This T cell receptor (beta chain) was captured by sequencing in a study of cytotoxic CD8 clonotypes in ibrutinib-treated CLL (dated by TCRdb to the early 2020s). For the wider study: In this cohort, some 14 patients were treatment-naive and some 10 were relapsed/refractory, while 17 to 18 had unmutated IGHV. Partial responses were observed in roughly 24 patients and complete responses in 2; after a median follow-up of around 68 months, remission was maintained in 15 or so patients and progression was observed in approximately twelve. Response samples were obtained after a median of 12 months of treatment, with a range of roughly 6 to 40 months. On average, each sample yielded 255,043 productive templates and about 95,000 productive rearrangements. Longitudinal samples were obtainable from about 30% of the roughly 90 participants in the trial. Cryopreserved peripheral blood mononuclear cells were obtained before treatment, at response, and at either sustained remission or disease progression. Every sample from remission and from progressive disease was obtained while the patients were still on ibrutinib. Points the paper makes about the study in general: Sampling times were not matched between sustained-remission and progressing patients, and lymph node repertoires were not studied. At ibrutinib response clonality went up, during sustained remission it held steady, and at progression it dropped back toward baseline. Public clonotypes were rare and either shrank or stayed stable during treatment, and the rise in clonality at ibrutinib response reflected expansion of private clonotypes. Baseline clonality exceeded that of age-matched healthy donors and correlated strongly with circulating CD8+ T-cell counts.

The goal of deep resolution MiSeq sequencing was a depth between 1 in 1 million and 1 in 200,000 T cells, and coverage averaged 10x per clonotype. The immunoSEQ hsTCRB Kit was used to generate the TCR beta libraries. The paper's data handling went like this. The data were analyzed with ImmunoSEQ Analyzer and ImmunoSEQ Data Assistant, and V, D and J gene assignments followed IMGT definitions. Clonality was computed as one minus normalized Shannon entropy of productive rearrangement frequencies, ranging from 0 to 1. Public clonotype analysis was restricted to overrepresented clonotypes comprising at least 0.05% of each patient's repertoire. Fewer than 15 repertoires from age-matched healthy donors, obtained from immuneACCESS, served as clonality controls. Held by TCRdb, this immuneACCESS table contains in-frame sequences only and omits some clones. Under half of the omission traces to an unresolved V gene where checked; the cause of the rest is unknown. D and trimming come from the DNA, and the V and J calls and clone size come from that table. Across this sample there are about 200,000 clones, with roughly 65% seen only once. The top ten clones comprise about 6% of the sample.

The table lists this clone with a count of one. It lacks a known antigen. The record has no base qualities; no much larger clone is one base away. The meaning of the sample's time point label: eleven to twelve months on ibrutinib. For TCR beta library preparation, about 2 micrograms of genomic DNA was extracted from cryopreserved PBMCs. Longitudinal blood samples from CLL patients on ibrutinib monotherapy were analyzed using high-throughput TCR beta sequencing. The patients took part in an open-label, single-center phase 2 trial of ibrutinib monotherapy. The CDR3 runs 21 residues from the cysteine to the phenylalanine. Of all the DNA, just the CDR3 is kept, 63 bases in frame from base 1. Trimming takes 0 bases off V and 5 bases off J; junction bases not matched to a gene: 17. CDR1 LGHNA and CDR2 YSLEER were looked up in the germline V gene.

The sample consisted of PBMCs, taken after 12 months of ibrutinib treatment. The chain is encoded by TRBV4-3 joined to TRBJ2-5, with 14 junctional bases fitting TRBD2. The source is a human donor with chronic lymphocytic leukemia. The nucleotides read TGCGCCAGCAGCCAAGACGGGACTAGCGGGAGAGCGCGGGGACGTTACGAGACCCAGTACTTC. This codes for CASSQDGTSGRARGRYETQYF.